This paragraph covers one T cell receptor beta chain sequence. Its target is not known. No infections or other immune events were documented during collection. CDR1 is SGHDN and CDR2 is FVKESK in the germline V gene. CDR3 length: 13 amino acids. Trimming removed 4 bases at V and 8 bases at J, with 14 bases between. Libraries were prepared by immunoSEQ multiplex PCR; TCRdb keeps only in-frame clonotypes and omits some of them. This table has about 120,000 clones, more than 80% appearing once. The data are from a study of identifying expanded T cells in peripheral blood. Study results and limitations: Variance in clone template counts between roughly 2-week samples significantly increased with total template count across all healthy donors.

This TCR came from a person between 18 and 75 years old in good health. Sequenced material: blood. V is TRBV14 and J is TRBJ1-2; D is unclear. The CDR3 spells CASSPNLRTGYTF. The CDR3 bases are TGTGCCAGCAGCCCCAACCTACGGACCGGCTACACCTTC. Using reference TRBV14 and TRBJ1-2 for the parts outside the CDR3, the full variable domain is EAGVTQFPSHSVIEKGQTVTLRCDPISGHDNLYWYRRVMGKEIKFLLHFVKESKQDESGMPNNRFLAERTGGTYSTLKVQPAELEDSGVYFCASSPNLRTGYTFGSGTRLTVV.